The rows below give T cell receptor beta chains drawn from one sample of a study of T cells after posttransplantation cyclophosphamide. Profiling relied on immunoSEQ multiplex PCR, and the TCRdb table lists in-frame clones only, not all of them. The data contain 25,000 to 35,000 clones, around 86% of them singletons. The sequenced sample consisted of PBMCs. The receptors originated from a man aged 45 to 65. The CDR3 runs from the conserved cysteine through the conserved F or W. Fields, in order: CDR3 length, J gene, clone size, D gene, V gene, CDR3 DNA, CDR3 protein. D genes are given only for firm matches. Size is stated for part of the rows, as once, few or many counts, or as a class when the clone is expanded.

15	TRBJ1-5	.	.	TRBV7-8	TGTGCCAGCAGCTTAGTCGCGGTTAGCAATCAGCCCCAGCATTTT	CASSLVAVSNQPQHF
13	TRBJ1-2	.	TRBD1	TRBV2	TGTGCCAGCACGTCGCCAGGGGGCTATGGCTACACCTTC	CASTSPGGYGYTF
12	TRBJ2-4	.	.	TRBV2	TGTGCCAGCAGTGCGAGGACTATGAATCAGTACTTC	CASSARTMNQYF
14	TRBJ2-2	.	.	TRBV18	TGTGCCAGCTCACCACTGTCTCAGACCGGGGAGCTGTTTTTT	CASSPLSQTGELFF
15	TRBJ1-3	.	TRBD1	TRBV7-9	TGTGCCAGCAGGCCTAGACAGGGGGCGTTAAACACCATATATTTT	CASRPRQGALNTIYF
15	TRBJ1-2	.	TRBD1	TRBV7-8	TGTGCCAGCAGCCCGAACAGGGGTGGAAGGTCGGGCTACACCTTC	CASSPNRGGRSGYTF
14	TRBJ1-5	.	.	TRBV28	TGTGCCAGCAGTTTGTATTCGGGATGGCAGCCCCAGCATTTT	CASSLYSGWQPQHF
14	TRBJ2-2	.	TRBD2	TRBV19	TGTGCCAGTAGTCGGACTAGTGGCACCGGGGAGCTGTTTTTT	CASSRTSGTGELFF
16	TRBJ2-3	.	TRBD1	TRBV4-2	TGTGCCAGCAGCCAAGATTTCAGGGGGATAGCAGATACGCAGTATTTT	CASSQDFRGIADTQYF
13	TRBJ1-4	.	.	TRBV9	TGTGCCAGCAGCGTAGCCCCCTCTGAAAAACTGTTTTTT	CASSVAPSEKLFF
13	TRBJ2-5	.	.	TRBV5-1	TGCGCCAGCAGCGCAGGGTTGGGAAAGACCCAGTACTTC	CASSAGLGKTQYF
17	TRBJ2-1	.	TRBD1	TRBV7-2	TGTGCCAGCAGCTCCGTAGTCAGGGGGCGAGGTTACAATGAGCAGTTCTTC	CASSSVVRGRGYNEQFF
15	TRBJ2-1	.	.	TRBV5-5	TGTGCCAGCAGCTTGGAAGGGGTGGCCTACAATGAGCAGTTCTTC	CASSLEGVAYNEQFF
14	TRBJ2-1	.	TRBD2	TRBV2	TGTGCCAGCGGACTAGCGGGAGGATTCAATGAGCAGTTCTTC	CASGLAGGFNEQFF
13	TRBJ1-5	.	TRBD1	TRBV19	TGTGCCAGTAGTATCAGGGGGCCTCAGCCCCAGCATTTT	CASSIRGPQPQHF
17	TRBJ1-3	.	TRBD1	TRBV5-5	TGTGCCAGCAGCTTGGCCTCGGACAGGGGGCCCGGAAACACCATATATTTT	CASSLASDRGPGNTIYF
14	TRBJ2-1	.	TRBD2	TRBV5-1	TGCGCCAGCAGCGGACTAGCGGGGGAGGGTGAGCAGTTCTTC	CASSGLAGEGEQFF
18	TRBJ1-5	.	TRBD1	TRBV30	TGTGCCTGGAGTGTAGGGACAGGGCGCGGGGGAAGCAATCAGCCCCAGCATTTT	CAWSVGTGRGGSNQPQHF
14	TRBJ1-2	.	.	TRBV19	TGTGCCACAGGGAGAGGGGGTTCGACCTATGGCTACACCTTC	CATGRGGSTYGYTF
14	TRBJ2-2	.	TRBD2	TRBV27	TGTGCCACTCCTTCACCGGGAGGCGCCGGGGAGCTGTTTTTT	CATPSPGGAGELFF
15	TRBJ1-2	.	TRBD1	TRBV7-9	TGTGCCAGCAGCCCTGGACAGGGAGGTAACTATGGCTACACCTTC	CASSPGQGGNYGYTF
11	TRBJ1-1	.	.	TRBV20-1	TGCAGTGGGAAGGGGGACACTGAAGCTTTCTTT	CSGKGDTEAFF
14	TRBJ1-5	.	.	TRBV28	TGTGCCAGCAGTTTTGGTTTGGGGAGTCAGCCCCAGCATTTT	CASSFGLGSQPQHF
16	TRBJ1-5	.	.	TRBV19	TGTGCCAGTAGTATAGGGGCGGACAGACCTGATCAGCCCCAGCATTTT	CASSIGADRPDQPQHF
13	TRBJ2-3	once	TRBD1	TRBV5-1	TGCGCCAGCAGACAGGGGACCGAAAATACGCAGTATTTT	CASRQGTENTQYF
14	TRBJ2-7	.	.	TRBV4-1	TGCGCCAGCAGCCGGGTCGGGGGGCCGGGAGAGCAGTACTTC	CASSRVGGPGEQYF
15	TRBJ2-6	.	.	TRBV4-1	TGCGCCAGCAGCCATGACACGTCTGGGGCCAACGTCCTGACTTTC	CASSHDTSGANVLTF
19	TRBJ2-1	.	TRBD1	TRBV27	TGTGCCAGCAGACCCATCGGACAGGGGATTGTCCTAAACCACAATGAGCAGTTCTTC	CASRPIGQGIVLNHNEQFF
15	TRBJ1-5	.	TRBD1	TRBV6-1	TGTGCCAGCGGGCTGGGACAGGGAGTAGGTCAGCCCCAGCATTTT	CASGLGQGVGQPQHF
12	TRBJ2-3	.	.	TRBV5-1	TGCGCCAGCAGCTTGGCCTTTGATACGCAGTATTTT	CASSLAFDTQYF
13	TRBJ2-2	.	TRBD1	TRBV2	TGTGCTTACAGGGACAGGAGCGCCGGGGAGCTGTTTTTT	CAYRDRSAGELFF
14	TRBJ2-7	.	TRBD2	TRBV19	TGTGCCAGTAGTTCGGGGAGGGACCACTACGAGCAGTACTTC	CASSSGRDHYEQYF
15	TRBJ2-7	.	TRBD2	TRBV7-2	TGTGCCAGCAGCTTAGAGACTAGCGGGGGCCAACGGCAGTACTTC	CASSLETSGGQRQYF
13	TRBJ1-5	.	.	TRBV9	TGTGCCAGCAGCGTAGAGCCCGCCCAGCCCCAGCATTTT	CASSVEPAQPQHF
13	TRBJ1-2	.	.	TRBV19	TGTGCCAGTAGTAGACAGGACAACTATGGCTACACCTTC	CASSRQDNYGYTF
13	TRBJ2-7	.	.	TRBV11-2	TGTGCCAGCAGCTTAGATCGGGGGAAGGGACAGTACTTC	CASSLDRGKGQYF
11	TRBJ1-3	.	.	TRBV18	TGTGCCAGCTCCAGAGGAAACACCATATATTTT	CASSRGNTIYF
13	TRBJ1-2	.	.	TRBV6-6	TGTGCCATCCCGGGAGCAGAGGAACCTGGCTACACCTTC	CAIPGAEEPGYTF
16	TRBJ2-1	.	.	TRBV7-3	TGTGCCAGCAGCTTAACTGGGGGGTACTCCTACAATGAGCAGTTCTTC	CASSLTGGYSYNEQFF
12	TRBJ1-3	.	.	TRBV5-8	TGTGCCAGCAGGAGGACTGGAAACACCATATATTTT	CASRRTGNTIYF
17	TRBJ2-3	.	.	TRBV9	TGTGCCAGCAGCGTAGCGGTAGGGGCGGGGCTGACAGATACGCAGTATTTT	CASSVAVGAGLTDTQYF
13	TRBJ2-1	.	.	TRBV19	TGTGCCAGTAGTATGGGCCTAACAAATGAGCAGTTCTTC	CASSMGLTNEQFF
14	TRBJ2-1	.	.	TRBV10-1	TGCGCCAGCAGACCGGGAGTAGGGTCTAATGAGCAGTTCTTC	CASRPGVGSNEQFF
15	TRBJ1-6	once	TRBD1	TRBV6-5	TGTGCCAGCAGTGCCTACAGGGGGTCAAACTCACCCCTCCACTTT	CASSAYRGSNSPLHF
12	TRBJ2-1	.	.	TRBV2	TGTGCCAGTGATTCACAGGGATCAATTCAATTCTTC	CASDSQGSIQFF
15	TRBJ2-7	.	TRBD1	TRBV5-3	TGTGCCAGAAGCCCTGGCCGACAGGGTCCCTACGAGCAGTACTTC	CARSPGRQGPYEQYF
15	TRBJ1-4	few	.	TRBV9	TGTGCCAGCAGCGTTACAGGTTACTCTAATGAAAAACTGTTTTTT	CASSVTGYSNEKLFF